The present T cell receptor beta chain was sequenced within a study of shared clonotypes between healthy human individuals. A single count supports this clone. Its specificity is unknown. General study findings and limits: Deeper or shallower sequencing was expected to change how clonotypes are shared among donors. About 5% was the fraction of naive CD4 clonotypes found shared across several donors.

Healthy adults negative for HIV, lacking recent acute infections or vaccinations, served as donors. Subsets obtained from CD4+ cells comprised CD45RA+ naive and CD45RA-negative memory cells. The protocol was immunoSEQ multiplex PCR, while the TCRdb copy is restricted to in-frame clones and leaves out a portion. This table holds about 680,000 clones, approximately 79% found once. CDR3 length: 15 residues. Trimming took off 6 bases at V and 4 bases at J, with 17 bases between the two ends. Germline lookup yields CDR1 WNHNN and CDR2 SYGVQD (reference sequence). The V gene is TRBV10-1, the J gene TRBJ2-3; D may match TRBD1 or TRBD2 (5 bases each). The specimen was memory CD4+ T cells sorted from blood. Noted subset: CD45RA-negative fraction. The source is a woman aged 25 to 39 in good health. The DNA of the CDR3 is TGCGCCAGCAGCGGGCATCGGGACGTCGCAGATACGCAGTATTTT. Its translation is CASSGHRDVADTQYF.